This T cell receptor beta chain was identified in a study of T-cell reconstitution after alpha-beta-depleted transplantation in children. Findings and limits, study-wide: About two months after transplant, alpha-beta T cells reportedly came from several hundred expanded graft clones.

Comments on this clonotype: The antigen is not known.

CDR1 and CDR2 from the germline V gene are DFQATT and SNEGSKA (reference sequence). The V and J ends lost 3 bases and 2 bases respectively, with 9 bases between them. This CDR3 region has 13 residues. Unique molecular identifiers were incorporated into the prepared TCRbeta library. TCRdb analysed the PCR reads with MiXCR anew, one entry per CDR3 protein. The table records approximately 230,000 distinct CDR3 sequences, roughly 25% of them present only once. V usage is TRBV20-1 and J usage is TRBJ2-3; D gene ambiguous. The material was PBMCs, mostly from graft donor cells, obtained 360 days after TCRalphabeta/CD19-depleted stem cell transplant. This sequence originates from a female patient aged 2 to 10 who had a stem cell transplant for congenital amegakaryocytic thrombocytopenia, so the T cells may come from the graft donor. CDR3 sequence (DNA): TGCAGTGCTAGCGTCGGAATCACAGATACGCAGTATTTT. Protein sequence: CSASVGITDTQYF.